The rows below give T cell receptor beta chains drawn from one sample of a study of blood T cells in healthy people across ages. One entry per CDR3 protein results from TCRdb running MiXCR on the 5' RACE reads. The repertoire holds about 580,000 distinct CDR3 sequences, with 45% to 55% as singletons. Sequencing input: blood. These receptors originate from a man older than 75 in good health. CDR3s include the opening cysteine and the closing phenylalanine or tryptophan. The D gene is left open where the match is weak. Expanded clones are given a class, and other clones once, few, many or no size at all.

CDR3	DNA	size	D	V	J
CASSYGGVNEQFF	TGTGCCAGCAGTTACGGCGGGGTCAATGAGCAGTTCTTC	many	NA	TRBV6-5	TRBJ2-1
CATRDSLNEQFF	TGTGCCACCCGAGACAGCTTGAATGAGCAGTTCTTC	NA	NA	TRBV24-1	TRBJ2-1
CASTDSAPESTDTQYF	TGTGCCAGCACCGATTCTGCTCCCGAGAGCACAGATACGCAGTATTTT	NA	NA	TRBV28	TRBJ2-3
CASSLIGDGEQFF	TGTGCCAGCAGCTTAATAGGTGACGGTGAGCAGTTCTTC	NA	NA	TRBV7-9	TRBJ2-1
CSASHLASSTDTQYF	TGCAGTGCTAGCCATCTAGCGAGCAGCACAGATACGCAGTATTTT	NA	NA	TRBV20-1	TRBJ2-3
CASSLDPGQRHTEAFF	TGTGCCAGCAGTCTTGACCCGGGACAGAGACACACTGAAGCTTTCTTT	NA	TRBD1	TRBV12-3/TRBV12-4	TRBJ1-1
CASSVGPGALEKLFF	TGTGCCAGCAGCGTTGGGCCCGGCGCCTTGGAAAAGCTGTTTTTT	NA	NA	TRBV9	TRBJ1-4
CATSRDGQYNEQFF	TGTGCCACCAGCAGAGATGGGCAGTACAATGAGCAGTTCTTC	few	NA	TRBV15	TRBJ2-1
CASSLEVGTGEVAFF	TGCGCCAGCAGCTTGGAAGTCGGGACAGGGGAGGTTGCTTTCTTT	NA	TRBD1	TRBV5-1	TRBJ1-1
CASSFSRGAPYIQETQYF	TGTGCCAGCAGCTTCTCGCGGGGGGCTCCTTACATTCAAGAGACCCAGTACTTC	NA	TRBD2	TRBV7-8	TRBJ2-5
CASSPGGQGFYEQYF	TGTGCCAGCAGCCCGGGGGGACAGGGTTTCTACGAGCAGTACTTC	few	TRBD1	TRBV7-2	TRBJ2-7
CASRGKVTGIPYEQYF	TGCGCCAGCAGGGGAAAGGTGACAGGGATACCCTACGAGCAGTACTTC	NA	TRBD1	TRBV5-1	TRBJ2-7
CASGPLQGRHEQFF	TGTGCCAGCGGTCCCCTACAGGGCCGGCATGAGCAGTTCTTC	NA	NA	TRBV2	TRBJ2-1
CAISGSTQQPQHF	TGTGCCATCAGTGGATCGACACAGCAGCCCCAGCATTTT	NA	NA	TRBV10-3	TRBJ1-5
CSAPQGDRELFF	TGCAGTGCGCCTCAGGGGGACCGGGAGCTGTTTTTT	NA	TRBD1	TRBV20-1	TRBJ2-2
CASSRGTSGRSEAQYF	TGTGCCAGCAGCCGGGGGACTAGCGGGAGGTCAGAGGCCCAGTACTTC	NA	TRBD2	TRBV3-1	TRBJ2-5
CSVEGPGASGSSYEQYF	TGCAGCGTTGAAGGTCCCGGAGCTAGCGGGAGCTCCTACGAGCAGTACTTC	NA	TRBD2	TRBV29-1	TRBJ2-7
CASTGQSTGELFF	TGTGCCAGCACCGGGCAGTCCACCGGGGAGCTGTTTTTT	NA	NA	TRBV3-1	TRBJ2-2
CASSHARGRLNTEAFF	TGTGCCAGCAGCCACGCAAGGGGCAGATTGAACACTGAAGCTTTCTTT	NA	NA	TRBV14	TRBJ1-1
CSANGEGTDTQYF	TGCAGTGCAAACGGGGAAGGCACAGATACGCAGTATTTT	NA	NA	TRBV20-1	TRBJ2-3
CSARGGGRETQYF	TGCAGTGCTAGAGGGGGAGGTAGAGAGACCCAGTACTTC	NA	NA	TRBV20-1	TRBJ2-5
CASSSWLAGSYEQYF	TGTGCCAGCAGCTCCTGGCTAGCGGGAAGTTACGAGCAGTACTTC	NA	TRBD2	TRBV7-2	TRBJ2-7
CASSQGQRGNEQFF	TGCGCCAGCAGCCAGGGACAACGTGGCAATGAGCAGTTCTTC	NA	NA	TRBV5-1	TRBJ2-1
CASRLAGAENEQFF	TGTGCCAGCAGGCTAGCGGGAGCAGAAAATGAGCAGTTCTTC	many	TRBD2	TRBV28	TRBJ2-1
CASSLNPLAGELFF	TGTGCCAGCAGCCTAAACCCTTTAGCCGGGGAGCTGTTTTTT	NA	NA	TRBV7-3	TRBJ2-2
CASSLSPGTTQETQYF	TGTGCCAGCAGCTTAAGCCCCGGGACGACCCAAGAGACCCAGTACTTC	once	NA	TRBV7-2	TRBJ2-5
CASTRRGGGDEQYF	TGTGCCAGCACCCGTCGGGGCGGAGGGGACGAGCAGTACTTC	few	NA	TRBV7-2	TRBJ2-7
CASSPRQIEETQYF	TGTGCCAGCAGCCCTAGACAGATTGAAGAGACCCAGTACTTC	few	NA	TRBV5-8	TRBJ2-5
CASSLDDEQFF	TGTGCCAGCAGTTTGGACGACGAGCAGTTCTTC	few	NA	TRBV12-3/TRBV12-4	TRBJ2-1
CASSLRGTHQAFSTDTQYF	TGCGCCAGCAGCTTAAGGGGGACACATCAGGCGTTTAGCACAGATACGCAGTATTTT	NA	NA	TRBV5-1	TRBJ2-3
CASSDSGNSYNEQYF	TGTGCCAGCAGCGACAGCGGGAACTCCTACAATGAGCAGTACTTC	NA	TRBD2	TRBV9	TRBJ2-7
CASSKNSGTDTQYF	TGTGCCAGCAGCAAAAATTCCGGGACAGATACGCAGTATTTT	NA	NA	TRBV7-3	TRBJ2-3
CSVGDIPSSTSYNEQFF	TGCAGCGTGGGGGATATCCCATCCTCGACTTCCTACAATGAGCAGTTCTTC	few	NA	TRBV29-1	TRBJ2-1
CASSDSAWGTEAFF	TGTGCCAGCAGTGACTCGGCATGGGGCACTGAAGCTTTCTTT	NA	NA	TRBV6-4	TRBJ1-1
CASSYSRTGNEKLFF	TGTGCCAGCAGTTACTCGAGGACGGGGAATGAAAAACTGTTTTTT	many	NA	TRBV6-6	TRBJ1-4
CASSSPLKEAQYF	TGTGCCAGCAGTTCCCCTTTAAAAGAGGCCCAGTACTTC	many	NA	TRBV6-1	TRBJ2-5
CASSLALRGAVRQGSYEQYF	TGTGCCAGCAGTTTAGCGCTAAGAGGGGCGGTAAGACAGGGTTCCTACGAGCAGTACTTC	NA	TRBD1	TRBV12-3/TRBV12-4	TRBJ2-7
CASSQRQTYYEQYF	TGTGCCAGCAGCCAACGGCAGACCTACTACGAGCAGTACTTC	NA	NA	TRBV3-1	TRBJ2-7
CASSLSGLDKNIQYF	TGTGCCAGCAGCTTATCAGGCCTGGATAAAAACATTCAGTACTTC	NA	NA	TRBV11-2	TRBJ2-4
CASSQGIQENYGYTF	TGTGCCAGCAGCCAAGGCATACAGGAGAACTATGGCTACACCTTC	NA	NA	TRBV3-1	TRBJ1-2
CASSKGVRGHIDEQYF	TGTGCCAGCAGCAAAGGTGTCAGGGGGCATATCGACGAGCAGTACTTC	few	NA	TRBV21-1	TRBJ2-7
CASSQDSTNSPLHF	TGTGCCAGCAGCCAGGACAGTACCAATTCACCCCTCCACTTT	NA	NA	TRBV3-1	TRBJ1-6
CATGGSGQPQHF	TGTGCCACCGGGGGCAGTGGACAGCCCCAGCATTTT	NA	NA	TRBV6-6	TRBJ1-5
CASSFGPHNEQYF	TGTGCCAGCAGCTTCGGACCCCACAATGAGCAGTACTTC	NA	NA	TRBV11-3	TRBJ2-7